A single sample gave rise to the 32 T cell receptor beta chains below, sequenced in a study of cytomegalovirus exposure and HLA in healthy donors. The protocol was immunoSEQ multiplex PCR, while the TCRdb copy is restricted to in-frame clones and leaves out a portion. Of hundreds of thousands of clones detected, approximately 90% appear once; the ten largest clones hold under 0.95%. Sequencing was carried out using PBMCs. All receptors come from a woman aged 18-29 years in good health and CMV-seronegative.

The CDR3 DNA is TGTGCCAGCAACTCCAAGCTACAGGGGCCGAGCTCCTACGAGCAGTACTTC. Protein product: CASNSKLQGPSSYEQYF. The chain links TRBV7-9 to TRBJ2-7; 7 bases fit TRBD1. J lost 0 bases, V lost 7 bases, and 15 bases had no gene match. The CDR3 has 17 residues. The germline V gene encodes CDR1 SEHNR and CDR2 FQNEAQ (reference sequence).

The V gene is TRBV7-9, the J gene TRBJ2-1; perhaps TRBD2 as D (7 bases). Germline loops: CDR1 SEHNR, CDR2 FQNEAQ (reference sequence). V was shortened by 5 bases and J by 6 bases, with 11 bases between the two germline ends. The CDR3 totals 13 residues. CDR3 in amino acids: CASSPGGPNEQFF. CDR3 DNA: TGTGCCAGCAGCCCGGGGGGCCCCAATGAGCAGTTCTTC. The full variable domain, in which reference TRBV7-9 and TRBJ2-1 provide the parts outside the CDR3, is DTGVSQNPRHKITKRGQNVTFRCDPISEHNRLYWYRQTLGQGPEFLTYFQNEAQLEKSRLLSDRFSAERPKGSFSTLEIQRTEQGDSAMYLCASSPGGPNEQFFGPGTRLTVL.

This clone was observed once. The chain uses TRBV7-8 and TRBJ1-2; D gene unclear. The CDR3 has 11 amino acids. Between the trimmed V and J ends, which lost 5 bases and 10 bases, there was a span of 11 bases. The germline V gene encodes CDR1 SGHVS and CDR2 FQNEAQ. CDR3 nucleotides: TGTGCCAGCAGCACCGGACGGGACTACACCTTC. It specifies CASSTGRDYTF.

J is TRBJ2-7 and V is TRBV27; TRBD1 agrees at 7 bases. This CDR3 is built from 14 residues. CDR1 MNHEY and CDR2 SMNVEV come from the germline V gene (reference sequence). Trimming cost V 2 bases and J 4 bases; bases outside gene matches: 5. CDR3 sequence: CASSLKGAGYEQYF. The CDR3 nucleotides are TGTGCCAGCAGTTTAAAGGGGGCTGGGTACGAGCAGTACTTC.

The V and J genes are TRBV5-4 and TRBJ2-7; 10 nucleotides agree with TRBD2. The trim removed 4 bases at V and 3 bases at J, leaving 7 bases unmatched. The CDR3 extends over 15 amino acids. The germline CDR1 and CDR2 sequences are SGHNT and YYREEE (reference sequence). CDR3 in amino acids: CASSLGVAGGYEQYF. The CDR3 DNA sequence: TGTGCCAGCAGCCTGGGGGTAGCGGGGGGCTACGAGCAGTACTTC. The whole variable domain, filled in from reference TRBV5-4 and TRBJ2-7, reads ETGVTQSPTHLIKTRGQQVTLRCSSQSGHNTVSWYQQALGQGPQFIFQYYREEENGRGNFPPRFSGLQFPNYSSELNVNALELDDSALYLCASSLGVAGGYEQYFGPGTRLTVT.

The CDR3 sequence is CASSLVRGGTYEQYF. CDR3 in DNA: TGTGCCAGCAGCTTGGTGCGCGGGGGGACCTACGAGCAGTACTTC. This chain connects TRBV5-4 to TRBJ2-7; 8 nucleotides line up with TRBD2. The germline CDR1 and CDR2 sequences are SGHNT and YYREEE (reference sequence). Unmatched junction bases numbered 4, after V lost 0 bases and J lost 2 bases. The CDR3 contains 15 residues.

The gene calls are TRBV30 and TRBJ1-6; D remains unclear. V shed 7 bases and J shed 0 bases, with 13 bases lying between them. CDR3 size: 15 residues. The germline CDR1 and CDR2 sequences are GTSNPN and SVGIG (reference sequence). CDR3 in DNA: TGTGCCTCCAACGGCGGGCTCTCCTATAATTCACCCCTCCACTTT. Translated: CASNGGLSYNSPLHF. The complete variable domain, with remaining parts taken from reference TRBV30 and TRBJ1-6, reads SQTIHQWPATLVQPVGSPLSLECTVEGTSNPNLYWYRQAAGRGLQLLFYSVGIGQISSEVPQNLSASRPQDRQFILSSKKLLLSDSGFYLCASNGGLSYNSPLHFGNGTRLTVT.

This rearrangement joins TRBV5-6 to TRBJ2-1; TRBD1 agrees at 9 bases. The CDR3 contains 15 residues. The ends lost 2 bases at V and 7 bases at J; junction bases unmatched: 7. Germline CDR1 is SGHDT and CDR2 is YYEEEE. This CDR3 is CASSLATGGWNEQFF. The CDR3 nucleotides read TGTGCCAGCAGCTTAGCGACAGGGGGTTGGAATGAGCAGTTCTTC.

The chain joins TRBV20-1 to TRBJ1-1; D ambiguous. V was clipped by 6 bases and J by 7 bases, with 12 bases between them. The V gene's germline CDR1 is DFQATT and CDR2 SNEGSKA (reference sequence). This CDR3 is 11 amino acids long. The CDR3 is CSARTGSEAFF. The CDR3 DNA reads as TGCAGTGCCCGAACTGGGAGTGAAGCTTTCTTT.

This chain links TRBV19 with TRBJ2-7; a possible D gene is TRBD2 (5 bases). The V gene lost 1 base and the J gene lost 6 bases, with 13 bases spanning the gap. Germline V gives CDR1 LNHDA, CDR2 SQIVND (reference sequence). This CDR3 contains 14 residues. The CDR3 spells CASSIASLAGEQYF. CDR3 coding DNA: TGTGCCAGTAGTATAGCGTCTCTCGCGGGCGAGCAGTACTTC.

The V call is TRBV4-2, the J call TRBJ2-2, with 9 bases identical to TRBD2. The CDR3 runs 21 residues. Trimming cost V 3 bases and J 1 base; bases outside gene matches: 18. Germline V lookup: CDR1 LGHNA, CDR2 YNFKEQ. CDR3 region: CASSQPDGVAGAVLNTGELFF. In nucleotides, the CDR3 is TGTGCCAGCAGCCAGCCCGACGGGGTAGCGGGAGCCGTTTTGAACACCGGGGAGCTGTTTTTT.

This clone was seen just once. The chain couples TRBV30 to TRBJ1-4; TRBD1 is a possible D gene (5 bases). The CDR3 totals 15 residues. The ends were cut back, 0 bases at V and 11 bases at J, with 19 bases in the middle. Germline V gene data show CDR1 as GTSNPN and CDR2 as SVGIG (reference sequence). For the CDR3, the DNA is TGTGCCTGGAGTGTTCGAGGGACTGAGGTGGGGAAACTGTTTTTT. As protein: CAWSVRGTEVGKLFF.

The chain recombines TRBV4-1 with TRBJ2-1; TRBD1 is a possible D gene (6 bases). Germline CDR1 reads MGHRA; CDR2 reads YSYEKL. The CDR3 consists of 16 residues. The V end was cut by 8 bases, the J end by 4 bases, with 21 bases between. DNA for the CDR3: TGCGCCAGCGCCCCTATAGGGGGACGGGGTTACAATGAGCAGTTCTTC. Translated: CASAPIGGRGYNEQFF.

A remark on this clone: The CDR3 does not close with the conserved phenylalanine or tryptophan, likely indicating a read error. The DNA is omitted, as the CDR3 cannot be located on it reliably, and the CDR3 follows TCRdb's listing. The CDR3 sequence is CATTTDRDRDSS. This chain links TRBV6-4 with TRBJ2-7; whether TRBD1, the table's D call, matches the DNA was not checked. Germline-derived CDR1 and CDR2 are MRHNA and SNTAGT. The CDR3 is 12 amino acids long, termini counted.

This clone was seen a handful of times. The V gene is TRBV19, the J gene TRBJ2-7; 8 nucleotides match TRBD1. The CDR3 extends over 13 amino acids. V lost 5 bases to trimming and J lost 3 bases; unmatched junction nucleotides: 3. CDR1 is LNHDA, CDR2 SQIVND, per germline (reference sequence). CDR3 protein: CASSRQGSYEQYF. CDR3 sequence (DNA): TGTGCCAGTAGTCGACAGGGGAGCTACGAGCAGTACTTC.

V is TRBV10-3 and J is TRBJ2-1, with D perhaps matching TRBD1 (5 bases). The CDR3 sequence is 13 residues long. Trimming shortened V by 5 bases and J by 9 bases, and 14 bases separated the two germline ends. The germline V gene has CDR1 ENHRY and CDR2 SYGVKD. The CDR3 loop reads CAISFASRGEQFF. The CDR3 DNA is TGTGCCATCAGTTTTGCCTCTAGGGGTGAGCAGTTCTTC.

CDR3 protein: CASRRTARGEKLFF. The CDR3 DNA reads as TGTGCCAGCAGGCGGACAGCGAGGGGAGAAAAACTGTTTTTT. The chain has TRBV2 and TRBJ1-4; the D gene is possibly TRBD1 (6 bases). The CDR3 runs to 14 residues. In germline, CDR1 is SNHLY, CDR2 FYNNEI. Trimming cost V 6 bases and J 8 bases, with 16 bases left between them.

The V and J genes are TRBV28 and TRBJ1-2, with a weak D call TRBD1 (6 bases). The CDR3 sequence is 15 residues long. Germline V lookup: CDR1 MDHEN, CDR2 SYDVKM. Trimming removed 3 bases at V and 2 bases at J, with 13 bases between. The CDR3 bases are TGTGCCAGCAGTTTCCCCAGGGGCCTGAACTATGGCTACACCTTC. It encodes CASSFPRGLNYGYTF.

The V and J genes are TRBV6-6 and TRBJ1-2; maybe TRBD1 (6 bases). Trimming took off 1 base at V and 1 base at J, with 13 bases between the two ends. This CDR3 has 16 residues. Germline values: CDR1 MNHNY, CDR2 SVGAGI (reference sequence). The CDR3 loop reads CASSYYGQQSNYGYTF. The CDR3 DNA follows: TGTGCCAGCAGTTACTACGGACAGCAAAGTAACTATGGCTACACCTTC.

This sequence joins TRBV9 and TRBJ2-1, with D uncertain. V was trimmed by 4 bases and J by 5 bases, leaving 16 bases between them. The CDR3 consists of 15 residues. Germline V gene lookup returns CDR1 SGDLS and CDR2 YYNGEE. The CDR3 nucleotides are TGTGCCAGCAGCCCGGGTCTGGCGACCAACAATGAGCAGTTCTTC. It codes for CASSPGLATNNEQFF. The complete variable domain, with remaining parts taken from reference TRBV9 and TRBJ2-1, reads DSGVTQTPKHLITATGQRVTLRCSPRSGDLSVYWYQQSLDQGLQFLIQYYNGEERAKGNILERFSAQQFPDLHSELNLSSLELGDSALYFCASSPGLATNNEQFFGPGTRLTVL.

The chain joins TRBV6-6 to TRBJ2-7; possible D gene TRBD1, 6 bases. This CDR3 comprises 13 residues. CDR1 MNHNY and CDR2 SVGAGI come from the germline V gene (reference sequence). V lost 5 bases and J lost 5, with 13 bases in between. The CDR3 nucleotides read TGTGCCAGCAGTCAACAGGGTTCCCACGAGCAGTACTTC. Protein product: CASSQQGSHEQYF.

This CDR3 reads CATSRLRLVQRTDTQYF. CDR3 sequence (DNA): TGTGCCACCAGCAGACTTAGACTAGTCCAACGCACAGATACGCAGTATTTT. V usage is TRBV15 and J usage is TRBJ2-3; maybe TRBD2 (6 bases). Germline V CDR1 and CDR2: LNHNV, YYDKDF (reference sequence). The CDR3 is 17 amino acids. Trimming removed 2 bases from V and 1 base from J, with 16 bases in between.

The chain couples TRBV19 to TRBJ1-4; D may be TRBD1 (6 bases). V shed 4 bases and J shed 8 bases, with 14 bases lying between them. The CDR3 covers 14 residues. Germline V lookup: CDR1 LNHDA, CDR2 SQIVND (reference sequence). The CDR3 sequence: CASSTWAGDEKLFF. The CDR3 DNA is TGTGCCAGTAGTACCTGGGCAGGGGACGAAAAACTGTTTTTT. Looking up the rest from reference TRBV19 and TRBJ1-4 gives the full variable domain: DGGITQSPKYLFRKEGQNVTLSCEQNLNHDAMYWYRQDPGQGLRLIYYSQIVNDFQKGDIAEGYSVSREKKESFPLTVTSAQKNPTAFYLCASSTWAGDEKLFFGSGTQLSVL.

CDR3 bases: TGTGCCAGCAGTGACTCGAGGAGCACCGGGGAGCTGTTTTTT. Protein: CASSDSRSTGELFF. The chain links TRBV6-4 to TRBJ2-2; D is undetermined. CDR1 MRHNA and CDR2 SNTAGT come from the germline V gene. V shed 0 bases and J shed 4 bases, with 6 bases lying between them. This CDR3 is 14 amino acids long.

The chain couples TRBV11-3 to TRBJ2-5; 11 bases line up with TRBD2. Trimming cost V 5 bases and J 4 bases; bases outside gene matches: 6. From germline, CDR1 is SGHNT and CDR2 YENEEA. This CDR3 is built from 15 residues. The CDR3 DNA follows: TGTGCCAGCAGCCTCTTAGCGGGGGGGCGAGAGACCCAGTACTTC. As protein: CASSLLAGGRETQYF.

This sequence joins TRBV5-4 and TRBJ2-1; 12 bases match TRBD2. CDR3 length: 14 amino acids. V lost 3 bases and J lost 8; bases outside the gene matches: 3. CDR1 and CDR2 from the germline V gene are SGHNT and YYREEE (reference sequence). The CDR3 DNA is TGTGCCAGCAGCTCGACTAGCGGGAGCGATGAGCAGTTCTTC. Amino acid sequence: CASSSTSGSDEQFF.

This rearrangement joins TRBV2 to TRBJ2-3; 9 bases match TRBD2. V was pared by 6 bases and J by 0 bases, with 4 bases of the junction left unmatched. Germline lookup yields CDR1 SNHLY and CDR2 FYNNEI. The CDR3 consists of 15 residues. The CDR3 here is CASRASGISTDTQYF. CDR3 in DNA: TGTGCCAGCAGGGCTAGCGGGATTAGCACAGATACGCAGTATTTT.

The chain joins TRBV6-1 to TRBJ2-3, with 10 nucleotides matching TRBD1. This CDR3 comprises 15 residues. V shed 6 bases and J 4 bases; nucleotides not matched to a gene: 7. Per the germline V gene, CDR1 is MNHNS and CDR2 is SASEGT. The CDR3 DNA follows: TGTGCCAGCAGACACCGGGACAGGGGAGCAGATACGCAGTATTTT. As protein: CASRHRDRGADTQYF.

The V gene is TRBV5-4, the J gene TRBJ2-5, with 8 bases aligning to TRBD2. This CDR3 region has 15 residues. The V and J ends lost 4 bases and 5 bases, in that order; junction bases with no gene match: 10. Germline loops: CDR1 SGHNT, CDR2 YYREEE (reference sequence). The CDR3 sequence: CASSIPQGGGETQYF. The CDR3 DNA reads TGTGCCAGCAGCATCCCACAGGGCGGGGGGGAGACCCAGTACTTC.

The chain is built from TRBV7-2 and TRBJ1-5; 7 bases map to TRBD1. Germline-derived CDR1 and CDR2 are SGHTA and FQGNSA. There are 13 residues in the CDR3. Trimming at V came to 5 bases and at J to 8 bases, leaving 6 bases not matched to a gene. Here the CDR3 reads CASSRTGDEPQHF. CDR3 nucleotides: TGTGCCAGCAGCAGGACAGGAGATGAGCCCCAGCATTTT.

This chain links TRBV30 with TRBJ2-3, with TRBD2 identical over 9 bases. Germline V gives CDR1 GTSNPN, CDR2 SVGIG (reference sequence). The CDR3 totals 14 residues. Trimming removed 0 bases from V and 6 bases from J; junction bases left unmatched: 4. The DNA for the CDR3 is TGTGCCTGGAGTGTACTAGCGGGTACGGATACGCAGTATTTT. Protein: CAWSVLAGTDTQYF.

The chain links TRBV6-5 to TRBJ2-3; the match to TRBD2 covers 8 bases. V lost 5 bases to trimming and J lost 3 bases; unmatched junction nucleotides: 7. Germline V gene data show CDR1 as MNHEY and CDR2 as SVGAGI. The CDR3 spans 15 residues. The chain's CDR3 is CASSPGTSGTDTQYF. CDR3 DNA: TGTGCCAGCAGTCCCGGGACTAGTGGTACAGATACGCAGTATTTT.